This T cell receptor beta chain comes out of a study of blood T cell repertoires in COVID-19. Study overall: T cells, B-cell-depleted T cells, or PBMCs provided the cDNA or gDNA that served as material.

Produced via immunoSEQ multiplex PCR; TCRdb's table is partial and in-frame only. The sample lists 40,000 to 50,000 clones, 90% seen once, with 4.5% to 5.5% in the top ten. V shed 6 bases, J shed 9 bases, and the junction held 11 bases outside the gene matches. Germline V gives CDR1 LNHDA, CDR2 SQIVND (reference sequence). The length of the CDR3 is 16 residues. The receptor was derived from a man between 65 and 85 years old with acute or convalescent COVID-19. V usage is TRBV19 and J usage is TRBJ2-1, with 13 bases aligning to TRBD2. The specimen sequenced was peripheral blood. The CDR3 DNA sequence: TGTGCCAGTAGGCGGATACTAGCGGGGGGGTTTAGTGAGCAGTTCTTC. It encodes CASRRILAGGFSEQFF.